Listed below are T cell receptor beta chains from one sample, sequenced in a study of shared T cell receptors in the human thymus. Data came from immunoSEQ multiplex PCR; TCRdb stores just in-frame clones and leaves some out. The table records roughly 550,000 clones, 75% to 85% of them present only once. This sample also appeared in a second study, on human thymus T cells.

The sample consisted of thymocytes. These receptors were taken from a boy under three years old with a congenital heart defect. CDR3s include the opening cysteine and the closing phenylalanine or tryptophan. D genes are given only for firm matches. Rows may omit the clone size; those that give it use once, few, many or a size class.

clone_size,v_call,d_call,j_call,cdr3_aa,cdr3_nt
.,TRBV29-1,.,TRBJ1-1,CSVDGAGGTGNTEAFF,TGCAGCGTTGATGGGGCGGGGGGCACAGGGAACACTGAAGCTTTCTTT
.,TRBV5-4,TRBD1,TRBJ2-1,CASLDRGNEQFF,TGTGCCAGCTTGGACAGGGGGAATGAGCAGTTCTTC
few,TRBV9,TRBD1,TRBJ2-6,CASSVEGDRDFGANVLTF,TGTGCCAGCAGCGTAGAGGGGGACAGGGACTTTGGGGCCAACGTCCTGACTTTC
.,TRBV29-1,.,TRBJ1-1,CPRGRPMNTEAFF,TGCCCCCGAGGGAGACCCATGAACACTGAAGCTTTCTTT
.,TRBV2,TRBD2,TRBJ2-1,CASSEAWGKREARGNEQFF,TGTGCCAGCAGTGAAGCGTGGGGGAAGCGGGAGGCCAGGGGGAATGAGCAGTTCTTC
.,TRBV5-4,.,TRBJ2-7,CASSLASGHPYEQYF,TGTGCCAGCAGCTTGGCGTCTGGACACCCCTACGAGCAGTACTTC
.,TRBV5-1,TRBD2,TRBJ2-3,CASRGGAGPTDTQYF,TGCGCCAGCAGGGGAGGAGCGGGACCCACAGATACGCAGTATTTT
.,TRBV4-2,TRBD2,TRBJ2-2,CASSQAIMGGLATGELFF,TGTGCCAGCAGCCAAGCGATTATGGGAGGACTAGCAACCGGGGAGCTGTTTTTT
.,TRBV14,TRBD2,TRBJ2-2,CASSRGAGCDTGELFF,TGTGCCAGCAGCCGAGGAGCGGGATGTGACACCGGGGAGCTGTTTTTT
.,TRBV7-6,.,TRBJ2-2,CASSLEASVNTGELFF,TGTGCCAGCAGCTTAGAGGCTAGCGTAAACACCGGGGAGCTGTTTTTT
.,TRBV4-3,TRBD2,TRBJ2-1,CASSQDGLAGGSYNEQFF,TGCGCCAGCAGCCAAGACGGGCTAGCGGGAGGCTCCTACAATGAGCAGTTCTTC
.,TRBV15,.,TRBJ2-7,CATSRGTGISYEQYF,TGTGCCACCAGCAGAGGAACAGGGATCTCCTACGAGCAGTACTTC
.,TRBV19,TRBD1,TRBJ2-5,CATSTGDQETQYF,TGTGCCACAAGTACAGGGGACCAGGAGACCCAGTACTTC
.,TRBV6-5,TRBD2,TRBJ2-7,CASRTSGTSYEQYF,TGTGCCAGCCGGACTAGCGGGACTTCCTACGAGCAGTACTTC
.,TRBV7-9,TRBD2,TRBJ2-1,CASSQTQGPAGGDEQFF,TGTGCCAGCAGCCAAACACAGGGTCCAGCGGGAGGCGATGAGCAGTTCTTC
few,TRBV6-5,.,TRBJ1-2,CASSYLGLDGYTF,TGTGCCAGCAGTTACTTGGGCCTCGATGGCTACACCTTC
.,TRBV9,.,TRBJ2-5,CASSGNRGGRQETQYF,TGTGCCAGCAGCGGTAACAGGGGAGGTAGGCAAGAGACCCAGTACTTC
.,TRBV4-2,.,TRBJ1-5,CASSLGAGSRTKPQHF,TGTGCCAGCAGCCTAGGCGCGGGCAGTCGGACTAAACCCCAGCATTTT
.,TRBV28,TRBD1,TRBJ1-1,CASSSQGGTEAFF,TGTGCCAGCAGTTCCCAGGGGGGAACTGAAGCTTTCTTT
.,TRBV5-1,.,TRBJ2-1,CASSLGGTHNEQFF,TGCGCCAGCAGCTTGGGCGGGACCCACAATGAGCAGTTCTTC
few,TRBV19,TRBD2,TRBJ2-1,CASSIRLAGGYEQFF,TGTGCCAGTAGTATTCGGCTAGCGGGAGGTTATGAGCAGTTCTTC
.,TRBV7-2,.,TRBJ2-5,CASSLAAGDVQETQYF,TGTGCCAGCAGCTTAGCGGCAGGGGATGTCCAAGAGACCCAGTACTTC
.,TRBV7-8,.,TRBJ1-1,CASSLDTFRQDDRNTEAFF,TGTGCCAGCAGCTTAGATACCTTCCGACAGGACGACCGGAACACTGAAGCTTTCTTT
.,TRBV28,.,TRBJ1-5,CASSLRGIVQPQHF,TGTGCCAGCAGTTTAAGGGGGATCGTCCAGCCCCAGCATTTT
.,TRBV27,.,TRBJ2-3,CASRMALEGDTQYF,TGTGCCAGCCGTATGGCTCTGGAGGGAGATACGCAGTATTTT
.,TRBV14,.,TRBJ1-1,CASSQAGAKCTEAFF,TGTGCCAGCTCCCAGGCAGGGGCAAAATGCACTGAAGCTTTCTTT
once,TRBV30,TRBD1,TRBJ1-1,CAWSTPDRARGNTEAFF,TGTGCCTGGAGTACCCCGGACAGGGCCAGGGGGAACACTGAAGCTTTCTTT
.,TRBV27,TRBD1,TRBJ1-4,CASSYLTGGPIATNEKLFF,TGTGCCAGCAGTTACCTGACAGGGGGCCCCATTGCAACTAATGAAAAACTGTTTTTT
.,TRBV18,.,TRBJ2-2,CASSPLDKAGPLTGELFF,TGTGCCAGCTCACCATTGGACAAGGCCGGGCCCCTGACCGGGGAGCTGTTTTTT
.,TRBV20-1,.,TRBJ1-1,CTVDRNEAFF,TGCACCGTGGACAGAAATGAAGCTTTCTTT
.,TRBV27,.,TRBJ1-1,CASSPSGNRMNTEAFF,TGTGCCAGCAGTCCGAGCGGGAACCGCATGAACACTGAAGCTTTCTTT
.,TRBV7-6,.,TRBJ2-7,CASSPSGSGYEQYF,TGTGCCAGCAGTCCAAGCGGCTCCGGTTACGAGCAGTACTTC
.,TRBV28,.,TRBJ2-3,CASSYRTRNSTDTQYF,TGTGCCAGCAGTTACCGCACGAGGAATAGCACAGATACGCAGTATTTT
.,TRBV5-4,.,TRBJ2-5,CASSLAGGRGETQYF,TGTGCCAGCAGCTTGGCCGGGGGACGCGGCGAGACCCAGTACTTC
.,TRBV7-9,.,TRBJ2-1,CASSLGIAVSYNEQFF,TGTGCCAGCAGCTTAGGAATAGCGGTCTCCTACAATGAGCAGTTCTTC
.,TRBV11-2,TRBD2,TRBJ2-1,CASSSAASGSLYNEQFF,TGTGCCAGCAGCTCCGCGGCCAGCGGGAGCCTATACAATGAGCAGTTCTTC
.,TRBV19,.,TRBJ2-1,CASSIRRLLNEQFF,TGTGCCAGTAGTATACGGAGACTTCTCAATGAGCAGTTCTTC
.,TRBV6-1,TRBD1,TRBJ2-7,CASSVGRGLYEQYF,TGTGCCAGCAGTGTGGGCAGGGGGCTTTACGAGCAGTACTTC
.,TRBV27,TRBD1,TRBJ2-7,CASKRQGWSYEQYF,TGTGCCAGCAAACGACAGGGGTGGTCCTACGAGCAGTACTTC
few,TRBV7-9,TRBD2,TRBJ2-2,CASRPGLAANTGELFF,TGTGCCAGCAGACCCGGACTAGCAGCAAACACCGGGGAGCTGTTTTTT
.,TRBV15,.,TRBJ2-6,CATSGLTVGGSTGANVLTF,TGTGCCACCAGCGGCCTAACGGTGGGGGGTTCTACTGGGGCCAACGTCCTGACTTTC
.,TRBV11-2,TRBD2,TRBJ2-7,CASSLGLAGWYEQYF,TGTGCCAGCAGCTTAGGACTAGCGGGCTGGTACGAGCAGTACTTC
few,TRBV5-1,.,TRBJ2-7,CASGGRGNEQYF,TGCGCCAGCGGTGGCAGGGGCAACGAGCAGTACTTC
.,TRBV28,.,TRBJ1-5,CASSLTRSGSPQHF,TGTGCCAGCAGCCTTACACGGTCGGGGTCGCCCCAGCATTTT
few,TRBV20-1,.,TRBJ1-2,CSARPGDGYTF,TGCAGTGCTAGACCAGGGGATGGCTACACCTTC
few,TRBV7-9,TRBD1,TRBJ2-7,CASSAQGASYEQYF,TGTGCCAGCAGCGCCCAGGGGGCCTCCTACGAGCAGTACTTC
.,TRBV5-4,TRBD2,TRBJ2-5,CASSLGTSGIRETQYF,TGTGCCAGCAGCCTCGGGACTAGCGGGATAAGAGAGACCCAGTACTTC
.,TRBV5-1,TRBD2,TRBJ2-1,CASSLFGGSTHNEQFF,TGCGCCAGCAGCTTGTTCGGGGGGAGCACCCACAATGAGCAGTTCTTC
.,TRBV6-5,TRBD1,TRBJ2-7,CASRRRDRGYEQYF,TGTGCCAGCAGGAGACGGGACAGGGGCTACGAGCAGTACTTC
.,TRBV5-6,.,TRBJ1-5,CASSLVQGGNQPQHF,TGTGCCAGCAGCTTGGTTCAGGGTGGGAATCAGCCCCAGCATTTT
.,TRBV27,TRBD2,TRBJ2-4,CASSPLSSGISLAKNIQYF,TGTGCCAGCAGCCCCCTGTCGAGCGGGATTTCATTGGCCAAAAACATTCAGTACTTC
few,TRBV30,TRBD1,TRBJ1-1,CAWSPFPGQGVNTEAFF,TGTGCCTGGAGTCCATTTCCCGGACAGGGGGTGAACACTGAAGCTTTCTTT
once,TRBV6-1,.,TRBJ1-5,CASSEFSRGSNQPQHF,TGTGCCAGCAGTGAATTTAGTCGGGGAAGCAATCAGCCCCAGCATTTT
.,TRBV14,TRBD2,TRBJ2-1,CASSQDLAGGPSYNEQFF,TGTGCCAGCAGCCAAGACCTAGCGGGAGGGCCTTCCTACAATGAGCAGTTCTTC
.,TRBV18,.,TRBJ2-1,CASSPIAGGGTRNEQFF,TGTGCCAGCTCCCCCATCGCGGGTGGGGGCACAAGGAATGAGCAGTTCTTC
.,TRBV19,.,TRBJ2-7,CASSIPVTGQNQYEQYF,TGTGCCAGTAGTATTCCTGTGACAGGCCAAAATCAATACGAGCAGTACTTC
few,TRBV19,.,TRBJ2-7,CASSPSGVGAPYEQYF,TGTGCCAGTAGTCCCTCCGGAGTAGGGGCCCCCTACGAGCAGTACTTC